Listed below are T cell receptor beta chains from one sample, sequenced in a study of blood T cell repertoires in COVID-19. This table comes from immunoSEQ multiplex PCR, and its TCRdb copy is limited to in-frame clones, with some not included. Found here are roughly 140,000 clones, roughly 79% of them singletons; the top ten hold about 9%. Sequenced input: peripheral blood. These receptors were collected from a man in his fifties with active or convalescent COVID-19. Each CDR3 is given with its conserved first and last residue. Not every row has a clone size; where given, it reads once, few, many or a size class.

-	TRBV19	CASSVDGAQHF
once	TRBV29-1	CSVDRTGGGELFF
-	TRBV27	CASSLYYRGSYEQYF
-	TRBV27	CANSLLRVNNEQFF
-	TRBV7-3	CASIRRAGGELFF
-	TRBV7-9	CASSSGSSGKRETQYF
-	TRBV5-1	CASSSLGQGRYGYTF
-	TRBV5-1	CASSLAGLAAEQYF
-	TRBV4-2	CASSLTGGDEKLFF
once	TRBV3-1/TRBV3-2	CASSQLLASYTDTQYF
-	TRBV19	CASSSQTNRGRTGELFF
-	TRBV7-9	CASSPLGGTDEQYF
few	TRBV28	CASIGPSGTDTQYF
-	TRBV14	CASSQGRDRTNEKLFF
-	TRBV28	CASREAGIYNEQFF
-	TRBV9	CASSAAPGGLKNIQYF
-	TRBV27	CASSSLPLRGTGNAGELFF
-	TRBV25-1	CASSWGGSNQPQHF
few	TRBV15	CATSRDGTGGRPQHF
-	TRBV29-1	CSVEGPSSYNEQFF
once	TRBV7-7	CASSLVGTGVQETQYF
once	TRBV12-5	CASGLGGRDNEQFF
-	TRBV5-1	CASSRGGGDTGELFF
-	TRBV6-6	CASSRQDEQYF
-	TRBV5-1	CASSLNSGTGSYEQYF
once	TRBV5-1	CASSFGGEGMQPQHF
-	TRBV28	CASVPGSSVSEKLFF
-	TRBV7-6	CASSLVLAGGAGNEQFF
once	TRBV24-1	CATGEGEDTQYF
-	TRBV19	CASSTERDGETQYF
-	TRBV3-1/TRBV3-2	CASSTGARETQYF
-	TRBV7-3	CASSLTGVGGYTF
-	TRBV20-1	CSEPGGTEAFF
-	TRBV20-1	CSASGDANEGQPQHF